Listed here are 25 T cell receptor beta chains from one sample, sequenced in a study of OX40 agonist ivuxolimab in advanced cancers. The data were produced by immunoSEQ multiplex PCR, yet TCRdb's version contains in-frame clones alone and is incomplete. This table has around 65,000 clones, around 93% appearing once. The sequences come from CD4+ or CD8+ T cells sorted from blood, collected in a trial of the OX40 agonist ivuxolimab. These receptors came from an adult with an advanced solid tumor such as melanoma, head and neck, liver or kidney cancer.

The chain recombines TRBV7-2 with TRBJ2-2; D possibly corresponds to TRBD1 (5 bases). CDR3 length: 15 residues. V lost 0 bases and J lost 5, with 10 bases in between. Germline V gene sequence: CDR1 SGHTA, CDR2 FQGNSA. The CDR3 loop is CASSLAVQGTGELFF. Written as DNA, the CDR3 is TGTGCCAGCAGCTTAGCGGTCCAGGGTACCGGGGAGCTGTTTTTT.

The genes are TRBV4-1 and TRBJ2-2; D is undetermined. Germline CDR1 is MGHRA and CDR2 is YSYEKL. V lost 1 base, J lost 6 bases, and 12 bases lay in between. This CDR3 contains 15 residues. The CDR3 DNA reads TGCGCCAGCAGCCAAGGGCTTCGTGCGGCCGGGGAGCTGTTTTTT. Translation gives CASSQGLRAAGELFF.

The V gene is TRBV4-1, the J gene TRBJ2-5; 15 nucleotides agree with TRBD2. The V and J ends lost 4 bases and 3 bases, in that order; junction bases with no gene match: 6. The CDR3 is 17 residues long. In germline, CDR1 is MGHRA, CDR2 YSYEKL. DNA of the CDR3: TGCGCCAGCAGCCCCATCGGGACTAGCGGGGGGAAAGAGACCCAGTACTTC. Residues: CASSPIGTSGGKETQYF.

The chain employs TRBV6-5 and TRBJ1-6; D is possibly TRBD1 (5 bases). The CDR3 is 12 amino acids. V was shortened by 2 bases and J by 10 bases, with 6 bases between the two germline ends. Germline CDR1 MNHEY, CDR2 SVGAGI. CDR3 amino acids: CASSYGTSPLHF. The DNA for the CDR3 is TGTGCCAGCAGTTACGGGACGTCACCCCTCCACTTT.

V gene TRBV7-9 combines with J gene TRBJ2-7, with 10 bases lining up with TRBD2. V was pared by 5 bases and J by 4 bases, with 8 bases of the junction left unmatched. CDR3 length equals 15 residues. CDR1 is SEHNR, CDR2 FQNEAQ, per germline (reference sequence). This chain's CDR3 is CASSPAGTSVYEQYF. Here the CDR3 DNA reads TGTGCCAGCAGCCCAGCCGGGACTAGCGTGTACGAGCAGTACTTC.

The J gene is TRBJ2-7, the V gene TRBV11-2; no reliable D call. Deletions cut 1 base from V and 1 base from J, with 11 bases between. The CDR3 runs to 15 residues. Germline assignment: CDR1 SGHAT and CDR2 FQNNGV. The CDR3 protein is CASSLAPDGSYEQYF. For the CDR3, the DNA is TGTGCCAGCAGCTTAGCCCCCGACGGGTCCTACGAGCAGTACTTC.

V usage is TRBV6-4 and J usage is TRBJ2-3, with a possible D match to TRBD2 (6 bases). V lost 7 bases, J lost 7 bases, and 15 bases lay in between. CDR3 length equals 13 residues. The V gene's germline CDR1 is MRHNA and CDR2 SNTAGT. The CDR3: CASNDWEDHTQYF. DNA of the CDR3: TGTGCCAGCAACGATTGGGAGGATCATACGCAGTATTTT.

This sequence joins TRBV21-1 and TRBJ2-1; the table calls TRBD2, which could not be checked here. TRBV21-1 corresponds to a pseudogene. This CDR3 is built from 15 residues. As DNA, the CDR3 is TGTGCCAGCAGCCCGGGACTACTCTTCTACAATGAGCAGTTCTTC. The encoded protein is CASSPGLLFYNEQFF.

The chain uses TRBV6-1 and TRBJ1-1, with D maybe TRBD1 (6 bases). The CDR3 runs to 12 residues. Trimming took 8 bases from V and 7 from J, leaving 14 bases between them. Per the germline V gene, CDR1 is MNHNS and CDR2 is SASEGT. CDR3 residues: CASLGQLIEAFF. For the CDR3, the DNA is TGTGCCAGCTTAGGACAGTTAATTGAAGCTTTCTTT.

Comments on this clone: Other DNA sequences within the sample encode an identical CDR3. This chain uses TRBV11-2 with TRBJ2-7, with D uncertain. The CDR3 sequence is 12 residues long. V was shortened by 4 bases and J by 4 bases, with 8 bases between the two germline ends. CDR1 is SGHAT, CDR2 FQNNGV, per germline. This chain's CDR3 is CASSSGHYEQYF. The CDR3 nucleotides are TGTGCCAGCAGCTCCGGGCATTACGAGCAGTACTTC.

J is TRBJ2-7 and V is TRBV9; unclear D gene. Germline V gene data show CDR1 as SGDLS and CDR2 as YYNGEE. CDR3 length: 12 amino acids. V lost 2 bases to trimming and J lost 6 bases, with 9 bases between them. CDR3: CASSVKAGEQYF. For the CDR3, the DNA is TGTGCCAGCAGCGTGAAGGCCGGCGAGCAGTACTTC.

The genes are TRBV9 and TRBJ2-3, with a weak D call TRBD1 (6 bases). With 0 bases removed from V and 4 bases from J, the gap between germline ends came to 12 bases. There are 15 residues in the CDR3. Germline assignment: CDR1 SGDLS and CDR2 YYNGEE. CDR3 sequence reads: CASSVDGQTSDTQYF. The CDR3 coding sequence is TGTGCCAGCAGCGTAGACGGACAGACCTCAGATACGCAGTATTTT. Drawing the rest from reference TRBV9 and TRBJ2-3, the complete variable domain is DSGVTQTPKHLITATGQRVTLRCSPRSGDLSVYWYQQSLDQGLQFLIQYYNGEERAKGNILERFSAQQFPDLHSELNLSSLELGDSALYFCASSVDGQTSDTQYFGPGTRLTVL.

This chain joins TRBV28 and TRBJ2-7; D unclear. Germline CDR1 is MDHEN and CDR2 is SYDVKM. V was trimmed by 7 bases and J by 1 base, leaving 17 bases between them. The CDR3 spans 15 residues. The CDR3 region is CASTLLRTTSYEQYF. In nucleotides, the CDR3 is TGTGCCAGCACCCTCTTGCGGACGACATCCTACGAGCAGTACTTC.

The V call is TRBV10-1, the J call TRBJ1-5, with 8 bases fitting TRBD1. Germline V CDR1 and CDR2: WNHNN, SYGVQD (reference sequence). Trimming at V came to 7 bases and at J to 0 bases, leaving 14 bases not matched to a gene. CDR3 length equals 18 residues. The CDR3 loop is CASIGDFDRGYSNQPQHF. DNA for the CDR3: TGCGCCAGCATAGGAGACTTTGACAGGGGATATAGCAATCAGCCCCAGCATTTT.

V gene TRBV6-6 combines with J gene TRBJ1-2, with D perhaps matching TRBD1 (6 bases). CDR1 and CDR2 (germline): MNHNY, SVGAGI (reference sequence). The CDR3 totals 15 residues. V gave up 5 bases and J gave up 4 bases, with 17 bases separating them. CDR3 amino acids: CASSVLTGAGYGYTF. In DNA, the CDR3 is TGTGCCAGCAGTGTACTGACGGGGGCCGGCTATGGCTACACCTTC.

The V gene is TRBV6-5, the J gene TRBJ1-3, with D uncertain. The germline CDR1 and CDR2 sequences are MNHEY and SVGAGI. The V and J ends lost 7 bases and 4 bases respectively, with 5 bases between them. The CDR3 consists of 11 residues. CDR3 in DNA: TGTGCCAGCACCCTCGGAAACACCATATATTTT. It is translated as CASTLGNTIYF.

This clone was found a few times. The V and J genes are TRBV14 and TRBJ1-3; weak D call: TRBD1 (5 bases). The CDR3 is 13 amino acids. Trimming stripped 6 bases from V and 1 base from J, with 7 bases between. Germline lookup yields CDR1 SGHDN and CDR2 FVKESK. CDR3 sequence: CASSDRSGNTIYF. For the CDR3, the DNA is TGTGCCAGCAGTGACAGATCTGGAAACACCATATATTTT.

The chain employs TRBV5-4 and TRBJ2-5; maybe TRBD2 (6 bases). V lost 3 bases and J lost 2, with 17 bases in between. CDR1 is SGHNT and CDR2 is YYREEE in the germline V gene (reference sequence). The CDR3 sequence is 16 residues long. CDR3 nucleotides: TGTGCCAGCAGCTCGGTCGGGGCTGGGGGGCAAGAGACCCAGTACTTC. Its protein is CASSSVGAGGQETQYF. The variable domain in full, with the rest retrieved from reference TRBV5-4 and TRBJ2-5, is ETGVTQSPTHLIKTRGQQVTLRCSSQSGHNTVSWYQQALGQGPQFIFQYYREEENGRGNFPPRFSGLQFPNYSSELNVNALELDDSALYLCASSSVGAGGQETQYFGPGTRLLVL.

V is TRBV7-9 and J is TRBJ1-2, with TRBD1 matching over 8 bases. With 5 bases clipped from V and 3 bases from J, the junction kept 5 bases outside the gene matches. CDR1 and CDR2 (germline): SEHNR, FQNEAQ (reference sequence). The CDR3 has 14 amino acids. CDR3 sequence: CASSRQTGDYGYTF. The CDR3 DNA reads TGTGCCAGCAGCAGACAGACAGGGGACTATGGCTACACCTTC.

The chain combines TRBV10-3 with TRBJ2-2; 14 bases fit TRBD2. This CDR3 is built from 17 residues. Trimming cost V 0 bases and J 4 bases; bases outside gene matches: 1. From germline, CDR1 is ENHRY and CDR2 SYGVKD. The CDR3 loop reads CAISESGTSGSTGELFF. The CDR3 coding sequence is TGTGCCATCAGTGAGTCGGGGACTAGCGGGAGCACCGGGGAGCTGTTTTTT.

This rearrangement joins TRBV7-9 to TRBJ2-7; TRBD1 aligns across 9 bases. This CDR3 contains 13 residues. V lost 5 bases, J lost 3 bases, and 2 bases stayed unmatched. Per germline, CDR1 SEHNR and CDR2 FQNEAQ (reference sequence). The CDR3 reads CASSPTGGYEQYF. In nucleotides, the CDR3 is TGTGCCAGCAGCCCGACAGGGGGCTACGAGCAGTACTTC.

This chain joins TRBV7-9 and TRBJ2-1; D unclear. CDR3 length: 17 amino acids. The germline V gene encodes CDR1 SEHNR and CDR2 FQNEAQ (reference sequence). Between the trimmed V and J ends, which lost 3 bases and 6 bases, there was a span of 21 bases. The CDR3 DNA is TGTGCCAGCAGCTTGGTGGGGAATCTGGGGTTAGGCAATGAGCAGTTCTTC. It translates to CASSLVGNLGLGNEQFF.

The CDR3 region has the DNA TGTGCCAGCAGTTACTCGGGGGGTGCCGCCGAAAATGAGCAGTTCTTC. Its protein is CASSYSGGAAENEQFF. V gene TRBV6-6 combines with J gene TRBJ2-1; possibly TRBD2 for D (6 bases). Germline lookup yields CDR1 MNHNY and CDR2 SVGAGI (reference sequence). V lost 0 bases and J lost 7, with 16 bases in between. The CDR3 is 16 residues long.

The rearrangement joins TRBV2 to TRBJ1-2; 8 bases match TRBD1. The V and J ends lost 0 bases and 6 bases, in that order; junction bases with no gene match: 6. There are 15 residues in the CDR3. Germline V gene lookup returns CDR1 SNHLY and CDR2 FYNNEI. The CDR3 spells CASSEAAGGADGYTF. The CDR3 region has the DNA TGTGCCAGCAGTGAAGCGGCAGGGGGCGCGGATGGCTACACCTTC.

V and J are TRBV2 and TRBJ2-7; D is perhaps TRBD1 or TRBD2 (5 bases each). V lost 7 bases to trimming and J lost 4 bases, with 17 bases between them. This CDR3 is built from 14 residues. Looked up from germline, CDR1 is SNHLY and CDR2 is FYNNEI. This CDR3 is CASNFGFGGYEQYF. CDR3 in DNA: TGTGCCAGCAATTTTGGATTTGGGGGATACGAGCAGTACTTC.